These 27 T cell receptor beta chains were sequenced from one sample in a study of breast tumors, draining lymph nodes, adjacent tissues. MiXCR, applied by TCRdb to the multiplex PCR reads, yields one record per CDR3 protein. The data contain about 13,000 distinct CDR3 sequences, 45% to 50% of them singletons. The source material was tumor-adjacent breast tissue. These receptors all come from a female donor with breast cancer. Some clones in this sample may be carry-over from other donors' samples.

This clonotype was recorded many times. This chain joins TRBV7-2 and TRBJ1-1, with D tentatively TRBD1 (5 bases). Trimming took off 5 bases at V and 3 bases at J, with 10 bases between the two ends. The germline CDR1 and CDR2 sequences are SGHTA and FQGNSA. The CDR3 has 13 residues. The CDR3 loop reads CASSRTLDTEAFF. In DNA form, the CDR3 reads TGTGCCAGCAGCAGGACATTGGACACTGAAGCTTTCTTT. The full variable domain, its missing parts supplied by reference TRBV7-2 and TRBJ1-1, is GAGVSQSPSNKVTEKGKDVELRCDPISGHTALYWYRQSLGQGLEFLIYFQGNSAPDKSGLPSDRFSAERTGGSVSTLTIQRTQQEDSAVYLCASSRTLDTEAFFGQGTRLTVV.

With regard to this clonotype: Possible read error: a much larger clone is one base away. The CDR3 ends on some other residue instead of the conserved phenylalanine or tryptophan, so this is likely a read error. The CDR3 sequence: CASSLNLYNEQFL. In DNA, the CDR3 is TGTGCCAGCAGTTTAAACCTTTACAATGAGCAGTTCCTC. J is TRBJ2-1 and V is TRBV27; no clear D. Trimming took off 2 bases at V and 4 bases at J, with 6 bases between the two ends. This CDR3 has 13 amino acids. Per germline, CDR1 MNHEY and CDR2 SMNVEV (reference sequence).

The V gene is TRBV7-9, the J gene TRBJ1-4; D remains unclear. This CDR3 has 16 residues. CDR1 SEHNR and CDR2 FQNEAQ come from the germline V gene (reference sequence). Trimming stripped 1 base from V and 0 bases from J, with 9 bases between. CDR3 sequence (DNA): TGTGCCAGCAGCTTAGGTTGGGCTGCAACTAATGAAAAACTGTTTTTT. Its translation is CASSLGWAATNEKLFF.

At least ten counts were recorded for this clonotype. J is TRBJ1-2 and V is TRBV25-1, with a weak D call TRBD1 (6 bases). The CDR3 runs to 16 residues. The V gene lost 0 bases and the J gene lost 2 bases, with 13 bases spanning the gap. Germline V lookup: CDR1 MGHDK, CDR2 SYGVNS. The CDR3 region has the DNA TGTGCCAGCAGTGAATATTCAACCAGGGGAAACTATGGCTACACCTTC. Protein sequence: CASSEYSTRGNYGYTF.

The chain couples TRBV5-1 to TRBJ2-3; the D call may be TRBD1 or TRBD2 (5 bases each). V dropped 0 bases and J dropped 1 base, with 15 bases sitting between them. The CDR3 has 17 residues. Germline assignment: CDR1 SGHRS and CDR2 YFSETQ. CDR3 loop: CASSLEVGRIGTDTQYF. CDR3 DNA sequence: TGCGCCAGCAGCTTGGAGGTGGGACGTATCGGCACAGATACGCAGTATTTT.

This clonotype was recorded only once. The genes are TRBV11-1 and TRBJ2-7; a weak D match, TRBD1 (5 bases). In germline, CDR1 is SGHAT, CDR2 FQDESV (reference sequence). With 8 bases removed from V and 3 bases from J, the gap between germline ends came to 11 bases. This CDR3 region has 12 residues. The CDR3, as DNA: TGTGCCAGCTCTGGCAGGGACTACGAGCAGTACTTC. Encoded protein: CASSGRDYEQYF. Variable domain in full (rest from reference TRBV11-1 and TRBJ2-7): EAEVAQSPRYKITEKSQAVAFWCDPISGHATLYWYRQILGQGPELLVQFQDESVVDDSQLPKDRFSAERLKGVDSTLKIQPAELGDSAMYLCASSGRDYEQYFGPGTRLTVT.

The V call is TRBV7-9, the J call TRBJ2-7, with 12 bases identical to TRBD1. Germline V gene sequence: CDR1 SEHNR, CDR2 FQNEAQ (reference sequence). This CDR3 is built from 17 residues. V lost 11 bases, J lost 4 bases, and 18 bases stayed unmatched. Written as DNA, the CDR3 is TGTGCCCTACGACCGAACACCGGGACAGGGGGCTGGTACGAGCAGTACTTC. Its translation: CALRPNTGTGGWYEQYF. The full variable domain, rest sourced from reference TRBV7-9 and TRBJ2-7, is DTGVSQNPRHKITKRGQNVTFRCDPISEHNRLYWYRQTLGQGPEFLTYFQNEAQLEKSRLLSDRFSAERPKGSFSTLEIQRTEQGDSAMYLCALRPNTGTGGWYEQYFGPGTRLTVT.

This chain uses TRBV7-9 with TRBJ1-5; D is unresolved. The CDR3 is made up of 10 amino acids. The ends were cut back, 5 bases at V and 9 bases at J, with 5 bases in the middle. Germline V CDR1 and CDR2: SEHNR, FQNEAQ (reference sequence). CDR3 in amino acids: CASSPRPQHF. In DNA, the CDR3 is TGTGCCAGCAGCCCCCGGCCCCAGCATTTT.

The chain has TRBV10-3 and TRBJ1-4; D is uncertain. Deletions cut 10 bases from V and 0 bases from J, with 12 bases between. CDR3 length: 14 residues. The V gene's germline CDR1 is ENHRY and CDR2 SYGVKD. This CDR3 is CATGPLATNEKLFF. For the CDR3, the DNA is TGTGCCACCGGACCCCTTGCAACTAATGAAAAACTGTTTTTT.

This clonotype showed up just a few times. The rearrangement links TRBV13 to TRBJ2-1, with 7 bases matching TRBD2. V lost 2 bases and J lost 7; bases outside the gene matches: 5. Per germline, CDR1 PRHDT and CDR2 FYEKMQ (reference sequence). The CDR3 is 14 amino acids. CDR3 DNA: TGTGCCAGCAGCTTACGGCGGGAGTCAAATGAGCAGTTCTTC. It yields the protein CASSLRRESNEQFF.

V is TRBV29-1 and J is TRBJ2-7; 8 bases map to TRBD1. There are 17 residues in the CDR3. The V segment lost 0 bases and the J segment 2 bases; nucleotides outside the gene matches: 12. Germline CDR1 reads SQVTM; CDR2 reads ANQGSEA. The CDR3 coding sequence is TGCAGCGTTGAAGATGGGGGGACAGGAGGGGTTCCCTACGAGCAGTACTTC. Its translation: CSVEDGGTGGVPYEQYF.

This clonotype was counted at least ten times. The chain combines TRBV20-1 with TRBJ1-2; no clear D. CDR1 is DFQATT and CDR2 is SNEGSKA in the germline V gene (reference sequence). V was cut by 4 bases and J by 2 bases, with 14 bases left in between. This CDR3 has 14 residues. The CDR3 sequence: CSATTSGKNYGYTF. In DNA form, the CDR3 reads TGCAGTGCTACAACAAGCGGGAAGAACTATGGCTACACCTTC.

This clonotype appeared a few times. V is TRBV5-1 and J is TRBJ1-1; TRBD1 is a possible D gene (5 bases). This CDR3 has 14 residues. Germline lookup yields CDR1 SGHRS and CDR2 YFSETQ. The V gene lost 2 bases and the J gene lost 0 bases, with 8 bases spanning the gap. Here the CDR3 DNA reads TGCGCCAGCAGCTTAGGGGATGTGAACACTGAAGCTTTCTTT. It translates to CASSLGDVNTEAFF.

V and J are TRBV10-3 and TRBJ1-2; 12 nucleotides align to TRBD1. CDR3 length equals 16 residues. V lost 10 bases, J lost 4 bases, and 13 bases stayed unmatched. The germline gives CDR1 ENHRY, CDR2 SYGVKD. The CDR3 DNA is TGTGCCACCGCGGGCGCAGGGACAGGGGGCCTCTATGGCTACACCTTC. Amino acid sequence: CATAGAGTGGLYGYTF.

The chain links TRBV20-1 to TRBJ2-1, with D perhaps TRBD2 (5 bases). This CDR3 is 15 amino acids long. Germline assignment: CDR1 DFQATT and CDR2 SNEGSKA (reference sequence). With 3 bases removed from V and 3 bases from J, the gap between germline ends came to 15 bases. The CDR3 sequence: CSARITSGVYNEQFF. As DNA, the CDR3 is TGCAGTGCTAGGATAACTAGTGGGGTCTACAATGAGCAGTTCTTC.

This clonotype was found a few times. J is TRBJ2-7 and V is TRBV27, with TRBD1 matching over 7 bases. Germline CDR1 MNHEY, CDR2 SMNVEV (reference sequence). This CDR3 is built from 15 residues. V dropped 6 bases and J dropped 3; count of bases not matched to a gene: 11. Here the CDR3 reads CASSPTGPWDYEQYF. Here the CDR3 DNA reads TGTGCCAGCAGCCCGACAGGGCCCTGGGACTACGAGCAGTACTTC.

As to this clonotype: Germline and junction disagree at one end, which may indicate a read error. The V gene is TRBV7-9, the J gene TRBJ1-5; D remains ambiguous. Germline CDR1 and CDR2: SEHNR and FQNEAQ (reference sequence). This CDR3 contains 14 residues. This CDR3 is CASSSGPIPKPRDF. The CDR3 nucleotides read TGTGCCAGCAGCTCCGGGCCCATTCCCAAGCCCCGCGATTTT.

Relative to its sample, this clonotype is medium-sized. This sequence joins TRBV9 and TRBJ2-1; a weak D match, TRBD2 (6 bases). Germline-derived CDR1 and CDR2 are SGDLS and YYNGEE. Between the trimmed V and J ends, which lost 0 bases and 11 bases, there was a span of 9 bases. This CDR3 has 12 residues. CDR3 DNA sequence: TGTGCCAGCAGCGTAGACAGCGGGCAGCAGTTCTTC. Amino acid sequence: CASSVDSGQQFF.

Relative to its sample, this clonotype is large. The chain carries TRBV25-1 and TRBJ2-1; D gene ambiguous. CDR1 is MGHDK, CDR2 SYGVNS, per germline. Trimming removed 5 bases from V and 4 bases from J, with 6 bases in between. This CDR3 has 12 amino acids. The CDR3 bases are TGTGCCAGCAGTCGCTCATACAATGAGCAGTTCTTC. Translation gives CASSRSYNEQFF.

The table lists this clonotype with a few counts. The chain is built from TRBV7-8 and TRBJ1-2; D ambiguous. Germline V CDR1 and CDR2: SGHVS, FQNEAQ. Trimming pared 1 base from V and 3 bases from J, leaving 6 bases between. The CDR3 length is 13 residues. CDR3 amino acids: CASSLDADYGYTF. Here the CDR3 DNA reads TGTGCCAGCAGCTTAGACGCAGACTATGGCTACACCTTC.

This clonotype showed up many times. CDR3 sequence reads: CASRGCTPHEQYF. CDR3 DNA sequence: TGTGCCAGCCGGGGGTGTACACCGCACGAGCAGTACTTC. The V call is TRBV7-2, the J call TRBJ2-7, with D possibly TRBD2 on 6 matching bases. The CDR3 runs to 13 residues. The ends were cut back, 8 bases at V and 5 bases at J, with 16 bases in the middle. Germline-derived CDR1 and CDR2 are SGHTA and FQGNSA.

This sequence joins TRBV7-6 and TRBJ2-7; possibly TRBD1 for D (6 bases). V lost 5 bases and J 3 bases, leaving 35 bases between the germline ends. From germline, CDR1 is SGHVS and CDR2 FNYEAQ. The CDR3 covers 21 residues. CDR3 sequence: CASSHIPGQGSSPTSFYEQYF. In nucleotides, the CDR3 is TGTGCCAGCAGCCACATTCCGGGACAAGGTTCTTCACCAACCAGCTTCTACGAGCAGTACTTC.

The chain uses TRBV18 and TRBJ2-7; D assignment may be TRBD1 or TRBD2 (5 bases each). This CDR3 spans 14 amino acids. Germline lookup yields CDR1 KGHSH and CDR2 LQKENI. V lost 1 base to trimming and J lost 2 bases, with 9 bases between them. CDR3 nucleotides: TGTGCCAGCTCACCACGGGACGGAACCTACGAGCAGTACTTC. It translates to CASSPRDGTYEQYF.

This clonotype was counted at least ten times. The chain links TRBV28 to TRBJ1-5, with 10 bases aligning to TRBD1. This CDR3 has 16 amino acids. CDR1 and CDR2 (germline): MDHEN, SYDVKM. The V gene end was trimmed by 6 bases and the J gene end by 2 bases; junction bases not matched to a gene: 7. The CDR3 DNA reads TGTGCCAGCAGCCCACGCGGGACAGGGGGCAATCAGCCCCAGCATTTT. It encodes CASSPRGTGGNQPQHF.

This clonotype showed up just once. This rearrangement joins TRBV9 to TRBJ2-1; weak D call: TRBD2 (5 bases). CDR1 and CDR2 (germline): SGDLS, YYNGEE. The CDR3 totals 14 residues. The germline V and J ends were trimmed by 4 bases and 5 bases, with 13 bases remaining between them. The CDR3 protein is CASSLWTGDNEQFF. As DNA, the CDR3 is TGTGCCAGCAGCTTATGGACTGGTGACAATGAGCAGTTCTTC.

This clonotype was detected ten times or more. The chain links TRBV4-3 to TRBJ2-1; D remains ambiguous. Per germline, CDR1 LGHNA and CDR2 YSLEER. V gave up 1 base and J gave up 2 bases, with 18 bases separating them. The CDR3 has 18 amino acids. This CDR3 is CASSQVKGRSTPYNEQFF. CDR3 DNA: TGCGCCAGCAGCCAAGTTAAAGGTCGCTCTACACCCTACAATGAGCAGTTCTTC.

This clonotype was recorded at least ten times. A single base separates this from a much larger clone, so it may be a read error. The chain employs TRBV6-1 and TRBJ2-1; TRBD2 aligns across 8 bases. The J segment lost 2 bases and the V segment lost 5 bases, leaving 8 bases of the junction unmatched. Germline values: CDR1 MNHNS, CDR2 SASEGT. This CDR3 comprises 16 residues. In DNA form, the CDR3 reads TGTGCCAGCAGTCTTGTTGCGGGAGGTACCTACAATGAGCAGTTCTTC. Protein sequence: CASSLVAGGTYNEQFF.